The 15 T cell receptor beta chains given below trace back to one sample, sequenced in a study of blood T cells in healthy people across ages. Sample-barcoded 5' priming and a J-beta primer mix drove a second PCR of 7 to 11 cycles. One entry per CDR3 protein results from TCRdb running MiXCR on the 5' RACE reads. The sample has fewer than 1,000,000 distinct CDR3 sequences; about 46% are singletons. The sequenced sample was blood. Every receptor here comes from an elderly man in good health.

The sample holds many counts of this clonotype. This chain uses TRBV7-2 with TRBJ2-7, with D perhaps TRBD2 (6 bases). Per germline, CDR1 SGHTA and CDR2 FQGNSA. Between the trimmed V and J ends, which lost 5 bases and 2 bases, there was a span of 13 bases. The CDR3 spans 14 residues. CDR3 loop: CASSPGLVPYEQYF. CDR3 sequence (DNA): TGTGCCAGCAGCCCGGGACTGGTTCCCTACGAGCAGTACTTC.

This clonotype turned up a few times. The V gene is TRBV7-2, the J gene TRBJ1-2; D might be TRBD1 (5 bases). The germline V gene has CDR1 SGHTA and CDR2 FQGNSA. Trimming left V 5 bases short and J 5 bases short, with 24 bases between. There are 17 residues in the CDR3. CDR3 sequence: CASSPNPQGLTVYGYTF. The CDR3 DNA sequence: TGTGCCAGCAGCCCCAACCCCCAGGGACTCACAGTTTATGGCTACACCTTC.

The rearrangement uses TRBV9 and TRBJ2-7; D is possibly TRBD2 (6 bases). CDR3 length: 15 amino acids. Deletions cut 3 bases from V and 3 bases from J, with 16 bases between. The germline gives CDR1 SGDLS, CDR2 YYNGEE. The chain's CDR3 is CASSATGTSIYEQYF. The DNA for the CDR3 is TGTGCCAGCAGCGCAACCGGGACTTCTATCTACGAGCAGTACTTC.

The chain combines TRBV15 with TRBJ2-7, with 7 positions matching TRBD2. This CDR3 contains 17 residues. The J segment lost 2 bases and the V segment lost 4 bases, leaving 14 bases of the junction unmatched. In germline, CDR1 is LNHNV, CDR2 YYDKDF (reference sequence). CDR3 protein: CATSKKLGLEATYEQYF. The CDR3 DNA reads TGTGCCACCAGCAAAAAACTCGGACTAGAGGCTACCTACGAGCAGTACTTC.

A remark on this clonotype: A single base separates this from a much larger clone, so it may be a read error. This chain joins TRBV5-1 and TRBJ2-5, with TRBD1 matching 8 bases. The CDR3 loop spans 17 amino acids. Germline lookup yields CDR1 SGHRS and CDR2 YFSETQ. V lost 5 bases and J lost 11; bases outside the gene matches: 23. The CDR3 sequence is CASRPRETGVSYNEQYF. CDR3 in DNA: TGCGCCAGCAGGCCGAGGGAGACAGGGGTCTCCTACAATGAGCAGTACTTC.

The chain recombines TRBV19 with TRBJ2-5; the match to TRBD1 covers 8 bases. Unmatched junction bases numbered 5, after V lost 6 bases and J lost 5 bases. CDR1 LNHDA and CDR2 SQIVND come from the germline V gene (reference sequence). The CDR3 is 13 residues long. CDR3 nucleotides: TGTGCCAGTAGCCGACAGGGGTCGGAGACCCAGTACTTC. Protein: CASSRQGSETQYF.

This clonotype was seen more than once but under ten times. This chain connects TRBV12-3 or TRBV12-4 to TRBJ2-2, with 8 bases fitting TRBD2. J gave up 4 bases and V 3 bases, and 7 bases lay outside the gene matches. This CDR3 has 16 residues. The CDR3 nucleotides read TGTGCCAGCAGTTTTCCGACCCGGGGGGGCACCGGGGAGCTGTTTTTT. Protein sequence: CASSFPTRGGTGELFF.

CDR3 protein: CASSPRARDRGRGAFF. In nucleotides, the CDR3 is TGTGCCAGTAGTCCACGGGCCCGGGACAGGGGGCGAGGAGCTTTCTTT. V is TRBV19 and J is TRBJ1-1; 12 nucleotides align to TRBD1. Germline-derived CDR1 and CDR2 are LNHDA and SQIVND (reference sequence). Unmatched junction bases numbered 14, after V lost 5 bases and J lost 10 bases. The CDR3 runs to 16 residues. The complete variable domain, with remaining parts taken from reference TRBV19 and TRBJ1-1, reads DGGITQSPKYLFRKEGQNVTLSCEQNLNHDAMYWYRQDPGQGLRLIYYSQIVNDFQKGDIAEGYSVSREKKESFPLTVTSAQKNPTAFYLCASSPRARDRGRGAFFGQGTRLTVV.

CDR3 protein: CASKLAGDGNEQFF. The CDR3 DNA reads as TGCGCCAGCAAACTAGCGGGAGACGGCAATGAGCAGTTCTTC. The chain joins TRBV5-1 to TRBJ2-1, with 11 bases identical to TRBD2. Trimming at V came to 6 bases and at J to 6 bases, leaving 5 bases not matched to a gene. The CDR3 is 14 residues long. Germline CDR1 is SGHRS and CDR2 is YFSETQ.

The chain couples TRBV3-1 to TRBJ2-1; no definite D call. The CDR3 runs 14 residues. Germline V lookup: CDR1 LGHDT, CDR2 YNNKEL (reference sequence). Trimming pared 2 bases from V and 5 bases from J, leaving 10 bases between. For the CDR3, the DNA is TGTGCCAGCAGCCAACGTGGCGGAGACAATGAGCAGTTCTTC. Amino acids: CASSQRGGDNEQFF.

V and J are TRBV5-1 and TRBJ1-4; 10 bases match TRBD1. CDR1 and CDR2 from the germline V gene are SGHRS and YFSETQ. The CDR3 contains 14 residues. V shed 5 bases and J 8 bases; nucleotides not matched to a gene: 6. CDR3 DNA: TGCGCCAGCAGAAACGACAGGGGGCGAGAAAAACTGTTTTTT. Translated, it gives CASRNDRGREKLFF.

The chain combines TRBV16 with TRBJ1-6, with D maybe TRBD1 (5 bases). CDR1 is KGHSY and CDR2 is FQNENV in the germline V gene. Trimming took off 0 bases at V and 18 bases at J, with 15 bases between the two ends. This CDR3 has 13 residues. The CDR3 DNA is TGTGCCAGCAGCCAATCCCTGACAGCTGAGCCCCACTTT. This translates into CASSQSLTAEPHF.

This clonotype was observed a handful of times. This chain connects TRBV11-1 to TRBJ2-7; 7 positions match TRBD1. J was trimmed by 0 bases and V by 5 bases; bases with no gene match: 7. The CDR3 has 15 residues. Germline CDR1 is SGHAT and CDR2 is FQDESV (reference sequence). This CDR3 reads CASSPRYRGSYEQYF. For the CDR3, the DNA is TGTGCCAGCAGCCCCCGATACAGGGGCTCCTACGAGCAGTACTTC. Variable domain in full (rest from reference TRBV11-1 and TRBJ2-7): EAEVAQSPRYKITEKSQAVAFWCDPISGHATLYWYRQILGQGPELLVQFQDESVVDDSQLPKDRFSAERLKGVDSTLKIQPAELGDSAMYLCASSPRYRGSYEQYFGPGTRLTVT.

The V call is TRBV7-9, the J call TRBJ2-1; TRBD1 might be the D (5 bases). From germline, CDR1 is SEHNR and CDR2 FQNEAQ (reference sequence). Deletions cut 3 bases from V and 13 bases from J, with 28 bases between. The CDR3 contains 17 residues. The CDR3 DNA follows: TGTGCCAGCAGCTTGGATTCGAGACAGCTGTACCAAGAGACCCAGTTCTTC. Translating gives CASSLDSRQLYQETQFF.

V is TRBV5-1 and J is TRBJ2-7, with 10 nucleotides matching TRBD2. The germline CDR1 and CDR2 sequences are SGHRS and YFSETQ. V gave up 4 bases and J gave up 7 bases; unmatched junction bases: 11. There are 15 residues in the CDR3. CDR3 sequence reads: CASSGSGRAVNEQYF. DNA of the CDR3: TGCGCCAGCAGCGGCAGCGGGAGGGCCGTCAATGAGCAGTACTTC.